This TCR beta chain was observed in a study of OX40 agonist ivuxolimab in advanced cancers. The overall study: In this trial design, patients received ivuxolimab intravenously at 0.01 to 10 mg/kg every 2 weeks. Each dose-escalation patient presented with hepatocellular carcinoma, melanoma, renal cell or head and neck cancer. Study-level results: Partial responders treated at 0.1-3.0 mg/kg exhibited clonal expansion among the lowest measured.

This CDR3 spans 12 amino acids. The germline V gene encodes CDR1 MDHEN and CDR2 SYDVKM. V was trimmed by 6 bases and J by 5 bases, leaving 10 bases between them. The assay was immunoSEQ multiplex PCR, and TCRdb's table has in-frame clones only and misses some. The table has some 100,000 clones, 90% seen once. This clone was recorded a few times. Its target is unknown. Sequencing used CD4+ or CD8+ T cells sorted from blood, obtained in a trial of the OX40 agonist ivuxolimab. The clonotype originates from an adult with an advanced solid tumor such as melanoma, head and neck, liver or kidney cancer. The chain joins TRBV28 to TRBJ1-1, with a tentative D call TRBD1 (5 bases). CDR3 sequence reads: CASSRAGTEAFF. In DNA, the CDR3 is TGTGCCAGCAGCCGGGCAGGGACTGAAGCTTTCTTT.